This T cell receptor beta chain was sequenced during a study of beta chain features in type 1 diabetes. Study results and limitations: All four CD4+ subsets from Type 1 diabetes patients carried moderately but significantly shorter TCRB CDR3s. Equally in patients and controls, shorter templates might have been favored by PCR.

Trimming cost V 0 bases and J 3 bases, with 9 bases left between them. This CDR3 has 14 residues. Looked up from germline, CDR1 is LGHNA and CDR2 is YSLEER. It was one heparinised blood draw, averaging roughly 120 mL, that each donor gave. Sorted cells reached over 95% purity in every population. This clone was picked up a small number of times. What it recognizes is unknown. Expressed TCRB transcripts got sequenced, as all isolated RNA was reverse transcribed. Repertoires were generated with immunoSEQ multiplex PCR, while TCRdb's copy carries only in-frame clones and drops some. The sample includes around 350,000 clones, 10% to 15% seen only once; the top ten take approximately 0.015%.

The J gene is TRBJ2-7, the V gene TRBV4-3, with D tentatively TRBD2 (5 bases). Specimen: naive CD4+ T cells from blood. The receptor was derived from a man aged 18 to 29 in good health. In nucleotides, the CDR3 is TGCGCCAGCAGCCAAGATTACGGGAACTACGAGCAGTACTTC. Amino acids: CASSQDYGNYEQYF.